The next 6 T cell receptor beta chains were all read from a single sample in a study of blood T cell repertoires in COVID-19. Some clones are missing from TCRdb's copy, which holds only in-frame ones; the method was immunoSEQ multiplex PCR. Here the sample spans fewer than 70,000 clones, 65% to 90% being singletons. The sequenced material came from peripheral blood. The receptors stem from a man between 50 and 59 years old with acute or convalescent COVID-19.

The gene calls are TRBV9 and TRBJ2-3; 9 nucleotides agree with TRBD2. The junction had 10 bases not matched to a gene; V was cut back by 2 bases and J by 3 bases. Germline V gene data show CDR1 as SGDLS and CDR2 as YYNGEE. CDR3 length equals 17 residues. For the CDR3, the DNA is TGTGCCAGCAGCGTTTACCCGGCTAGCGGGGAGACAGATACGCAGTATTTT. Its protein is CASSVYPASGETDTQYF.

V is TRBV5-4 and J is TRBJ2-3; D unclear. Germline lookup yields CDR1 SGHNT and CDR2 YYREEE (reference sequence). With 2 bases removed from V and 11 bases from J, the gap between germline ends came to 15 bases. The CDR3 covers 13 residues. The CDR3 DNA sequence: TGTGCCAGCAGCTTTTCGTCTCAGATTGGGCAGTATTTT. Encoded protein: CASSFSSQIGQYF.

The V call is TRBV4-1, the J call TRBJ1-1, with 9 bases matching TRBD1. The CDR3 contains 17 residues. Trimming cost V 2 bases and J 4 bases; bases outside gene matches: 11. Germline V gene sequence: CDR1 MGHRA, CDR2 YSYEKL. The CDR3 reads CASSQTGGAWASTEAFF. In DNA form, the CDR3 reads TGCGCCAGCAGCCAAACAGGGGGCGCGTGGGCCAGCACTGAAGCTTTCTTT.

The chain couples TRBV5-1 to TRBJ2-7, with 12 positions matching TRBD2. CDR1 SGHRS and CDR2 YFSETQ come from the germline V gene. V trimming: 1 base; J trimming: 6 bases; junction bases outside the gene matches: 5. The CDR3 sequence is 15 residues long. The CDR3 sequence: CASSLSSGGAGEQYV. The CDR3 region has the DNA TGCGCCAGCAGCTTGTCTAGCGGGGGGGCAGGCGAGCAGTACGTC.

The chain combines TRBV5-1 with TRBJ2-1, with TRBD1 matching over 11 bases. This CDR3 has 15 amino acids. Trimming at V came to 4 bases and at J to 7 bases, leaving 7 bases not matched to a gene. Per germline, CDR1 SGHRS and CDR2 YFSETQ. CDR3 in amino acids: CASSPRDRGSNEQFF. The CDR3, as DNA: TGCGCCAGCAGCCCCCGGGACAGGGGGTCAAATGAGCAGTTCTTC. The full variable domain, in which reference TRBV5-1 and TRBJ2-1 provide the parts outside the CDR3, is KAGVTQTPRYLIKTRGQQVTLSCSPISGHRSVSWYQQTPGQGLQFLFEYFSETQRNKGNFPGRFSGRQFSNSRSEMNVSTLELGDSALYLCASSPRDRGSNEQFFGPGTRLTVL.

There are many counts of this clone. This chain connects TRBV3-1 (or the pseudogene TRBV3-2) to TRBJ1-2; 8 bases match TRBD1. The CDR3 length is 16 residues. Looked up from germline, CDR1 is LGHDT and CDR2 is YNNKEL (reference sequence). V dropped 0 bases and J dropped 8; count of bases not matched to a gene: 11. Written as DNA, the CDR3 is TGTGCCAGCAGCCAAGAGCGAGTCAGGGGGCATGAGGGCTACACCTTC. Protein product: CASSQERVRGHEGYTF.